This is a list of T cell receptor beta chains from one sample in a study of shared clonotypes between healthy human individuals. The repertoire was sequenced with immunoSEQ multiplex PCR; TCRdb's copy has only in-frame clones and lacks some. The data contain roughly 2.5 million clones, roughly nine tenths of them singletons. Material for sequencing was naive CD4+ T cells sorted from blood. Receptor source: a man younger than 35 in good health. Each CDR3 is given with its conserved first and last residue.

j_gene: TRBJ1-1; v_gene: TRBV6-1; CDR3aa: CASSLGQRTHTEAFF
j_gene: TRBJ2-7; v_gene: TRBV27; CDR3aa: CASSPRSSGISYEQYF
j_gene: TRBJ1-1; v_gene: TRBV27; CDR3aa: CASSSHRAQNTEAFF
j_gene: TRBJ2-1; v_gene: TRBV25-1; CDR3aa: CASSVTGGLGEQFF
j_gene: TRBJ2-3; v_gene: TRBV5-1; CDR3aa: CASSFNGGRKDTQYF
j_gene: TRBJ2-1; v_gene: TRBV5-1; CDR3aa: CASRGGAADNEQFF
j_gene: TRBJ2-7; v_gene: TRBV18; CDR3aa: CASSSQESYEQYF
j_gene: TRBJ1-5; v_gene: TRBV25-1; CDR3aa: CASSGGFNQPQHF
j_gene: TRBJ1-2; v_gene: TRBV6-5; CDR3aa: CASSYLDSFYGYTF
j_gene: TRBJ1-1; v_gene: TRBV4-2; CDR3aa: CASSQAESSREAFF